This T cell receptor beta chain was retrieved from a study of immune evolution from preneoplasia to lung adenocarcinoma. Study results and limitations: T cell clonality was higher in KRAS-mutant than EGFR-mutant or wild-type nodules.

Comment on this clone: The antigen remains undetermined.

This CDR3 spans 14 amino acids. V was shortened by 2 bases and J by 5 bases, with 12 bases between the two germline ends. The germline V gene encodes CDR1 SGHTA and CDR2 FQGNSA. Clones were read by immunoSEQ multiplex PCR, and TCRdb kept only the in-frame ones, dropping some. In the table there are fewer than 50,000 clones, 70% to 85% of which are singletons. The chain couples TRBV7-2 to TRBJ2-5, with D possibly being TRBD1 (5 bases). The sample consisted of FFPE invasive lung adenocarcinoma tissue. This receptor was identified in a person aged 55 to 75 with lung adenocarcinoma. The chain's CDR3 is CASSLFGAAETQYF. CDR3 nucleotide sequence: TGTGCCAGCAGCTTATTTGGGGCAGCGGAGACCCAGTACTTC.